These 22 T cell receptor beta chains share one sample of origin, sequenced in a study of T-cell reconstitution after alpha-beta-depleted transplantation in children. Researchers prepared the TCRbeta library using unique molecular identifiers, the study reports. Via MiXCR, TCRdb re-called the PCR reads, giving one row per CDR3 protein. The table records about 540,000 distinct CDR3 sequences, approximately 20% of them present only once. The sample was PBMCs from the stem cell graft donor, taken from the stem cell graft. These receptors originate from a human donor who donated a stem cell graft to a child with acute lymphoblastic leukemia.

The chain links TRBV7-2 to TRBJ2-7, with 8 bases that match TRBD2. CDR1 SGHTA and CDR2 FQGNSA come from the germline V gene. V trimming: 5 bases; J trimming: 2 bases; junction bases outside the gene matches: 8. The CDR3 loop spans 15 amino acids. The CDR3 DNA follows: TGTGCCAGCAGCATCGGACTAGCCGTTACCTACGAGCAGTACTTC. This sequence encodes CASSIGLAVTYEQYF.

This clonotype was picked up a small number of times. The CDR3 protein is CSARDPGTSESYEQYF. CDR3 DNA: TGCAGTGCTAGAGATCCTGGGACTAGCGAATCCTACGAGCAGTACTTC. This chain uses TRBV20-1 with TRBJ2-7, with 10 bases fitting TRBD2. Germline V gene data show CDR1 as DFQATT and CDR2 as SNEGSKA (reference sequence). The V segment lost 0 bases and the J segment 1 base; nucleotides outside the gene matches: 6. This CDR3 region has 16 residues.

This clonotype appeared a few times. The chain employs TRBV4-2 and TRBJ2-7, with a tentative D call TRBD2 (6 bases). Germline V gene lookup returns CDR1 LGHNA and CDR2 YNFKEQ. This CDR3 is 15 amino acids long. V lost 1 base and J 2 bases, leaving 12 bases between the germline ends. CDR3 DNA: TGTGCCAGCAGCCAAGCGGCGGGGTCCGCCTACGAGCAGTACTTC. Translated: CASSQAAGSAYEQYF.

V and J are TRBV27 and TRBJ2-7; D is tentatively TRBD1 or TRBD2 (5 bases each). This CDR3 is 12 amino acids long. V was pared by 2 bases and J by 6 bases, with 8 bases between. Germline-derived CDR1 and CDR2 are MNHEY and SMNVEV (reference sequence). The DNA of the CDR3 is TGTGCCAGCAGTTTAGGGGACGCCGAGCAGTACTTC. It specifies CASSLGDAEQYF.

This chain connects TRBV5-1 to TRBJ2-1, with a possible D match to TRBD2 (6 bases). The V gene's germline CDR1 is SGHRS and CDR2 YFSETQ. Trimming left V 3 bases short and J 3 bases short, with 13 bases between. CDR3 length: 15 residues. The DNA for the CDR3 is TGCGCCAGCAGCTACGGGGGTGGCAACTACAATGAGCAGTTCTTC. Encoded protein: CASSYGGGNYNEQFF.

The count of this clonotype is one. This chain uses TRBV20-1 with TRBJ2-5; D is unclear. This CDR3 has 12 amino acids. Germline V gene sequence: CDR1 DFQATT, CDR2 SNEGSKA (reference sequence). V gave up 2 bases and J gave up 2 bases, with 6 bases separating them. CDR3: CSARQAQETQYF. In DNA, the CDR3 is TGCAGTGCTAGACAGGCTCAAGAGACCCAGTACTTC.

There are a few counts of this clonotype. As DNA, the CDR3 is TGTGCCAGCAGCATTAGTAGTCGTCGCGAGACCCAGTACTTC. This codes for CASSISSRRETQYF. The V gene is TRBV21-1, the J gene TRBJ2-5; no DNA check was done on the table's D call, TRBD2. TRBV21-1 is a documented pseudogene. The CDR3 contains 14 residues.

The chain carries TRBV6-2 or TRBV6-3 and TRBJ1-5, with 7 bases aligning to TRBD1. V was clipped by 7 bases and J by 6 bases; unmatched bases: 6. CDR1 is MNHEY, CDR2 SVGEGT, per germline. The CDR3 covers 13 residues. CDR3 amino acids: CASTLTGRQPQHF. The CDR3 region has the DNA TGTGCCAGCACCCTGACAGGGCGTCAGCCCCAGCATTTT.

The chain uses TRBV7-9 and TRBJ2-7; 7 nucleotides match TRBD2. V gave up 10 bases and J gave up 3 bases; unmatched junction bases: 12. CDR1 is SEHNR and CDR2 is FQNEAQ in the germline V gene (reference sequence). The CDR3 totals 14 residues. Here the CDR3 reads CAINREAPHYEQYF. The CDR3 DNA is TGTGCCATCAATCGGGAGGCCCCCCACTACGAGCAGTACTTC. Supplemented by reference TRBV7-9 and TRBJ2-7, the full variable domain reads DTGVSQNPRHKITKRGQNVTFRCDPISEHNRLYWYRQTLGQGPEFLTYFQNEAQLEKSRLLSDRFSAERPKGSFSTLEIQRTEQGDSAMYLCAINREAPHYEQYFGPGTRLTVT.

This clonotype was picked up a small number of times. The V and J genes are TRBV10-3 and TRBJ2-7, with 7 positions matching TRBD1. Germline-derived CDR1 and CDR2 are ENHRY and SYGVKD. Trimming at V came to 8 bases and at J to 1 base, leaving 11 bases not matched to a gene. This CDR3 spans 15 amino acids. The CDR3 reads CAICARDRSSYEQYF. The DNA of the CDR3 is TGTGCCATCTGTGCAAGGGACAGATCTTCCTACGAGCAGTACTTC.

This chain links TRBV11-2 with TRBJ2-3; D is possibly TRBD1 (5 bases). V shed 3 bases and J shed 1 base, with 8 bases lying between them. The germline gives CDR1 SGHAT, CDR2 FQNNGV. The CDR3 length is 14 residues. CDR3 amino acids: CASSFGHRTDTQYF. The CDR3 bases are TGTGCCAGCAGCTTTGGACACCGCACAGATACGCAGTATTTT. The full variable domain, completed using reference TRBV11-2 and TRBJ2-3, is EAGVAQSPRYKIIEKRQSVAFWCNPISGHATLYWYQQILGQGPKLLIQFQNNGVVDDSQLPKDRFSAERLKGVDSTLKIQPAKLEDSAVYLCASSFGHRTDTQYFGPGTRLTVL.

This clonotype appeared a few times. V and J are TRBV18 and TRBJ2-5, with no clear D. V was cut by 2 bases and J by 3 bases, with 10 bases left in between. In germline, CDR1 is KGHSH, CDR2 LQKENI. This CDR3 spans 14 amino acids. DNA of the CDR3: TGTGCCAGCTCACCATATCGGGCGGAAGAGACCCAGTACTTC. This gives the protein CASSPYRAEETQYF.

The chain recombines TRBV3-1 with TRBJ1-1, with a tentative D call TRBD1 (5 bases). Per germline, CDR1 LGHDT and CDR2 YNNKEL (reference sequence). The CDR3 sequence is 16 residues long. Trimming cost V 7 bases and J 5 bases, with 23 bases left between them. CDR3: CASTRGPSGGGTEAFF. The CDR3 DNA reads TGTGCCAGCACCCGAGGGCCATCCGGGGGGGGTACTGAAGCTTTCTTT.

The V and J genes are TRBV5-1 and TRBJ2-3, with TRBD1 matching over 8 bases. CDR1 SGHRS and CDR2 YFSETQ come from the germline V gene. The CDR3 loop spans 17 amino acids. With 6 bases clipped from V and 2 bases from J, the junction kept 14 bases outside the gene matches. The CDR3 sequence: CASKRRQGARDTDTQYF. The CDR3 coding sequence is TGCGCCAGCAAAAGAAGGCAGGGGGCGCGGGACACAGATACGCAGTATTTT.

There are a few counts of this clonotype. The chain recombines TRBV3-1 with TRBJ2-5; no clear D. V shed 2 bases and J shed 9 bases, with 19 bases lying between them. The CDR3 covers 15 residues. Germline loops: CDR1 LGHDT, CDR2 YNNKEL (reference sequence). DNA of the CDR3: TGTGCCAGCAGCCAAAGAACACAGCAAGCCAACCCCCAGTACTTC. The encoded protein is CASSQRTQQANPQYF.

CDR3 in DNA: TGCAGTGCTAGGTGGCTAGGCGGGACCTCTCCCTACGAGCAGTACTTC. Translation gives CSARWLGGTSPYEQYF. The chain combines TRBV20-1 with TRBJ2-7, with D perhaps TRBD2 (6 bases). V lost 3 bases to trimming and J lost 2 bases, with 20 bases between them. The CDR3 is 16 residues long. Per the germline V gene, CDR1 is DFQATT and CDR2 is SNEGSKA (reference sequence).

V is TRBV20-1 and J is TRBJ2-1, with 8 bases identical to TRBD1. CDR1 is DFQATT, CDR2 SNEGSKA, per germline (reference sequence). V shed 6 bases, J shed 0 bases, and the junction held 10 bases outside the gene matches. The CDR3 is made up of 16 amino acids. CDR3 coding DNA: TGCAGTGCCCTACCACTACAGGGGGGCTCCTACAATGAGCAGTTCTTC. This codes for CSALPLQGGSYNEQFF.

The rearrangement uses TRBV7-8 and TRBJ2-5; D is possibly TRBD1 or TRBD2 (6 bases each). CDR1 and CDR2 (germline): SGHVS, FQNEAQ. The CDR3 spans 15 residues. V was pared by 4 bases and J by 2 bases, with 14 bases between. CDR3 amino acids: CASSSGGGDQETQYF. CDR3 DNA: TGTGCCAGCAGCTCCGGAGGGGGAGATCAAGAGACCCAGTACTTC.

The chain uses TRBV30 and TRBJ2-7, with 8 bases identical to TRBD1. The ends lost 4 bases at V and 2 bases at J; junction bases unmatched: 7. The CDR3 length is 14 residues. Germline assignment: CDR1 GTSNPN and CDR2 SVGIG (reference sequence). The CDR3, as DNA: TGTGCCTGGACCCCAGGGGGCAGTCCCTACGAGCAGTACTTC. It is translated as CAWTPGGSPYEQYF.

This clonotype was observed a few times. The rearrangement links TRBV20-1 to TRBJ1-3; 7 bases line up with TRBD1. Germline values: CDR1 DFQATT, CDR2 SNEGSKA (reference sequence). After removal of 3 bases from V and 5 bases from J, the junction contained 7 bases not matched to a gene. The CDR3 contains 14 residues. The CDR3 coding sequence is TGCAGTGCTAGCCACAGGGGACGGAGAAACACCATATATTTT. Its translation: CSASHRGRRNTIYF.

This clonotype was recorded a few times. The CDR3 DNA reads as TGTGCCAGCAGCCAAGAGTTCAAAGAGACCCAGTACTTC. Translating it yields CASSQEFKETQYF. The rearrangement links TRBV14 to TRBJ2-5; D is undetermined. The germline CDR1 and CDR2 sequences are SGHDN and FVKESK. The CDR3 length is 13 residues. V was clipped by 0 bases and J by 3 bases, with 5 bases between them. Full variable domain (outside the CDR3, taken from reference TRBV14 and TRBJ2-5): EAGVTQFPSHSVIEKGQTVTLRCDPISGHDNLYWYRRVMGKEIKFLLHFVKESKQDESGMPNNRFLAERTGGTYSTLKVQPAELEDSGVYFCASSQEFKETQYFGPGTRLLVL.

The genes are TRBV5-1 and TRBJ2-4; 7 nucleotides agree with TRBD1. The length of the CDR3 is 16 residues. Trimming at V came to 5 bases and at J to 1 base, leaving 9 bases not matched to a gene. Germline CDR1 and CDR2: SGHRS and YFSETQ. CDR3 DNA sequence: TGCGCCAGCAGTGGCGCAGGGGGTCATGCCAAAAACATTCAGTACTTC. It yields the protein CASSGAGGHAKNIQYF. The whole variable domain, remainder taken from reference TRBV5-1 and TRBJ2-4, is KAGVTQTPRYLIKTRGQQVTLSCSPISGHRSVSWYQQTPGQGLQFLFEYFSETQRNKGNFPGRFSGRQFSNSRSEMNVSTLELGDSALYLCASSGAGGHAKNIQYFGAGTRLSVL.